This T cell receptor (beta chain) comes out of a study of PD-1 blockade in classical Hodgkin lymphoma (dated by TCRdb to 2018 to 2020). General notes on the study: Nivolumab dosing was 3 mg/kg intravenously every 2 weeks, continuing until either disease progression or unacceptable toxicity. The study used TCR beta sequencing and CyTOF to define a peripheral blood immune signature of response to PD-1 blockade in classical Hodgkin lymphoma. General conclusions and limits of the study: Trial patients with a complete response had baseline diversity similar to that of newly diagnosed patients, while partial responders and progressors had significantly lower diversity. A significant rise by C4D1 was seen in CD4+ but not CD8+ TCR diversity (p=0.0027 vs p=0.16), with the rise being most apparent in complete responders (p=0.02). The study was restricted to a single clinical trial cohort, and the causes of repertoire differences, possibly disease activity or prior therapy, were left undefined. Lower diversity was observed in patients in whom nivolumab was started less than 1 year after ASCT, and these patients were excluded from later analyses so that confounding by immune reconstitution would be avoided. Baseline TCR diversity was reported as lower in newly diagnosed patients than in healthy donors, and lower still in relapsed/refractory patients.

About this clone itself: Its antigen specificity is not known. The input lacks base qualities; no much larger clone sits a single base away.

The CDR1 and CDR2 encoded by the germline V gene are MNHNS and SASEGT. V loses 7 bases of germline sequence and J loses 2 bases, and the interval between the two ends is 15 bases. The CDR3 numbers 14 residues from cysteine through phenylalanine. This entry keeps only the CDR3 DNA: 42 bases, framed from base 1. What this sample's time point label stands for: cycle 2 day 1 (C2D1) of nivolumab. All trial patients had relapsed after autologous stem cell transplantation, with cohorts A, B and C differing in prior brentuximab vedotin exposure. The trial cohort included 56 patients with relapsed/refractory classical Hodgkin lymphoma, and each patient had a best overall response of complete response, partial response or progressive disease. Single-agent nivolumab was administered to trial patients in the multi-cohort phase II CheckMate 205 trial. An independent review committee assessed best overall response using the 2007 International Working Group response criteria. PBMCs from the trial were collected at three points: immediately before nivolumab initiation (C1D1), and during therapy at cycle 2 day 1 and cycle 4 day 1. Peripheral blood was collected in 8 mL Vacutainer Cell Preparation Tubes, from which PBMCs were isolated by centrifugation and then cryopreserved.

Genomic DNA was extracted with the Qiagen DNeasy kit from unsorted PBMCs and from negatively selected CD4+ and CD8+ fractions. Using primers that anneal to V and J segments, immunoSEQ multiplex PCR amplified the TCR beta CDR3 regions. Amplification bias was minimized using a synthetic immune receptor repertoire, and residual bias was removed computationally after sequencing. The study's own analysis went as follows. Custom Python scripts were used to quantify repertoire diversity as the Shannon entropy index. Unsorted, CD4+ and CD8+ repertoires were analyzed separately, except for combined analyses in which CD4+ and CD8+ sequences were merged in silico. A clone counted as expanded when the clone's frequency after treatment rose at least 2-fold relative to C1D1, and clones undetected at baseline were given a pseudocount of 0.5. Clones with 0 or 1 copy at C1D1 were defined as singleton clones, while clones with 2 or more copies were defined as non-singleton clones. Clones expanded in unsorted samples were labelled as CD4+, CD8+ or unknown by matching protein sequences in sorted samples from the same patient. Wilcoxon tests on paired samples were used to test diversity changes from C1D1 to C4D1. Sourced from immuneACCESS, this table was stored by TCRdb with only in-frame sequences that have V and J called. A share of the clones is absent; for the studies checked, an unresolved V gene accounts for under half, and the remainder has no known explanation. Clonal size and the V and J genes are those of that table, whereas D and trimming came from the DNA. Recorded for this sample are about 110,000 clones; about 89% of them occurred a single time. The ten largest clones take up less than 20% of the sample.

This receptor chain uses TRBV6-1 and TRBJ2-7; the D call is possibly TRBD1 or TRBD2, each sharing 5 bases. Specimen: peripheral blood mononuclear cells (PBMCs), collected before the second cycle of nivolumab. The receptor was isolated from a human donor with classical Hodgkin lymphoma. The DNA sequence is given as TGTGCCAGCATGACCGGGACGGGTACCTACGAGCAGTACTTC. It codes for CASMTGTGTYEQYF.